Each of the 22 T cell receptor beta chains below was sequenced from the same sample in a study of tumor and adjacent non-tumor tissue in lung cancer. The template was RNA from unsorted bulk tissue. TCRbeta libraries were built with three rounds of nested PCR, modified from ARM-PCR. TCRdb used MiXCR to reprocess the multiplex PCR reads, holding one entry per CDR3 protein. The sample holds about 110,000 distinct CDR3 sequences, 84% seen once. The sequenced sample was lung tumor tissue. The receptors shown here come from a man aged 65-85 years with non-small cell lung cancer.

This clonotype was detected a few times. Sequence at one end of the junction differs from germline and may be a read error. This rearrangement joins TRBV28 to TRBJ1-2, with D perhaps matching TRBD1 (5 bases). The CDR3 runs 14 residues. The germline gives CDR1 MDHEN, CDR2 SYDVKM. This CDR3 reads CTSWPPGAPYGYTF. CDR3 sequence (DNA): TGTACCAGTTGGCCCCCCGGGGCACCCTATGGCTACACCTTC.

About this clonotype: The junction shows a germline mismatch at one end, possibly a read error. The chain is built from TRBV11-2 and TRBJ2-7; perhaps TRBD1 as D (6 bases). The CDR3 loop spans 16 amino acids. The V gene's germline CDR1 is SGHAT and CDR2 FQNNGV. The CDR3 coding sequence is TGTGCCAGCAGCCCCCCCGCCGGGACAATAACCTACGAGCAGTGCTTC. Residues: CASSPPAGTITYEQCF.

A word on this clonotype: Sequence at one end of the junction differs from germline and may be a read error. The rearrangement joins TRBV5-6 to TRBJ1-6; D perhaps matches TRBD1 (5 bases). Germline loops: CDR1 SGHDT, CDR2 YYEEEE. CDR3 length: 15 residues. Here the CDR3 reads CASSLKCGGNTPLHF. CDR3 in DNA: TGTGCCAGCAGCTTGAAATGCGGGGGAAATACACCCCTCCATTTT. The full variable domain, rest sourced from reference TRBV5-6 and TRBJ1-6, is DAGVTQSPTHLIKTRGQQVTLRCSPKSGHDTVSWYQQALGQGPQFIFQYYEEEERQRGNFPDRFSGHQFPNYSSELNVNALLLGDSALYLCASSLKCGGNTPLHFGNGTRLTVT.

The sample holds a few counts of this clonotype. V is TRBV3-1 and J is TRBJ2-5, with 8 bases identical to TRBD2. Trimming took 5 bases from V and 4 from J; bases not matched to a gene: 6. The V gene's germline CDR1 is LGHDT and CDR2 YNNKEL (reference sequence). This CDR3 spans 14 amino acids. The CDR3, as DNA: TGTGCCAGCAGCTCGGGAGGGGGGGGAGAGACCCAGTACTTC. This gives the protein CASSSGGGGETQYF.

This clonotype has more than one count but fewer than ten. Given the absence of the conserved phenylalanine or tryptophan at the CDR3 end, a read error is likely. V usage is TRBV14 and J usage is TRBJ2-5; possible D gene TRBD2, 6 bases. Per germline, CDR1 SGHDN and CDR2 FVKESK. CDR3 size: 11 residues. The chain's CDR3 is CTSSQAGTQYL. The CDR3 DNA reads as TGTACTAGCAGCCAAGCGGGGACCCAGTACTTA.

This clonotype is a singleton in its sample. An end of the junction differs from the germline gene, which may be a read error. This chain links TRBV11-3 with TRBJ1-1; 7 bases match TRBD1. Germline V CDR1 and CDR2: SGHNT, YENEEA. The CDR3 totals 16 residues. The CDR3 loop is CANSFRDRTLYTQAFF. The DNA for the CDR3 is TGTGCCAACAGCTTCCGGGACAGAACCCTGTACACTCAAGCTTTCTTT.

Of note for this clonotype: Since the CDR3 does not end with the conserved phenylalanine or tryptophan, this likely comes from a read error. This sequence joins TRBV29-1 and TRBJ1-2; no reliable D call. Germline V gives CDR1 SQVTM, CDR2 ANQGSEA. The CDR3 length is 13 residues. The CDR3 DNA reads TGCGGCGTTCTCCAAACGGGAGCCTATGGCTACACCATC. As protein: CGVLQTGAYGYTI.

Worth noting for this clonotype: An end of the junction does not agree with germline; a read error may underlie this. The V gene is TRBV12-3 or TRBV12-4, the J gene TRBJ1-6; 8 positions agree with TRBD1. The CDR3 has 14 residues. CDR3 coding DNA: TGTGGCAGCAGCCTGGGACAGGATAATTCACCCCTCCAGTTT. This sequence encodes CGSSLGQDNSPLQF.

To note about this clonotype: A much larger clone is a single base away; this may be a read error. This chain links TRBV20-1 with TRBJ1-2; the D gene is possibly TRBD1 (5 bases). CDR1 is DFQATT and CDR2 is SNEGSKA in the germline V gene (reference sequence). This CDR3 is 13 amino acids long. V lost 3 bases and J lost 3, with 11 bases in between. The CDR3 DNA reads TGCAGTGCTAGTAAGGGGCAGCACTATGGCTACACCTTC. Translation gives CSASKGQHYGYTF.

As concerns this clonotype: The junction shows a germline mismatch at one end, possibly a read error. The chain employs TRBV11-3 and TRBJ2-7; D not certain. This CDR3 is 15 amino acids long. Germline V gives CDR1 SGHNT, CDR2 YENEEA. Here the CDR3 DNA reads TGTGTCAGCAGCTTAGATGGTGATACAAGCTACGAGCAGTACTTC. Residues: CVSSLDGDTSYEQYF.

The CDR3 DNA reads TGTGCCAGCAGTAGATGTGGGGCAAGTAATGAAAAACTGTTTTTT. The encoded protein is CASSRCGASNEKLFF. This chain uses TRBV11-2 with TRBJ1-4, with D maybe TRBD1 (5 bases). Germline assignment: CDR1 SGHAT and CDR2 FQNNGV. This CDR3 region has 15 residues. V shed 6 bases and J shed 4 bases, with 15 bases lying between them.

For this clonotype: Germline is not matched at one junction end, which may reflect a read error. The CDR3 DNA reads TGTGCTAGCAGTTATCGTCTAGCCGGGGATGAGCAGTTCTTC. Residues: CASSYRLAGDEQFF. The chain joins TRBV6-5 to TRBJ2-1; TRBD2 might be the D (5 bases). This CDR3 has 14 residues. CDR1 is MNHEY and CDR2 is SVGAGI in the germline V gene.

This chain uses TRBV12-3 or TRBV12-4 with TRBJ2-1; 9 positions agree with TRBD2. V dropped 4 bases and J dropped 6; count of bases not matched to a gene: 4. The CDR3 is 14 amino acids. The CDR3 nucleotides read TGTGCCAGCAGTTCAACTAGCGGGCTCAATGAGCAGTTCTTC. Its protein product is CASSSTSGLNEQFF.

CDR3 sequence (DNA): TGTGCCAGCAGCTTGACCCCACCTAGCGGGAAAGAGACCCAGTACTTC. Translating gives CASSLTPPSGKETQYF. V gene TRBV11-1 combines with J gene TRBJ2-5; 9 bases map to TRBD2. The CDR3 extends over 16 amino acids. The junction had 8 bases not matched to a gene; V was cut back by 3 bases and J by 3 bases. From germline, CDR1 is SGHAT and CDR2 FQDESV (reference sequence).

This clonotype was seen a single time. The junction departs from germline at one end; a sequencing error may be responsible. The CDR3 nucleotides are TGTAGTGGGGAGCAGTTCTCCTACGAGCAGTACTTC. Its translation: CSGEQFSYEQYF. The genes are TRBV20-1 and TRBJ2-7; possible D gene TRBD2, 5 bases. Germline V lookup: CDR1 DFQATT, CDR2 SNEGSKA (reference sequence). The CDR3 totals 12 residues.

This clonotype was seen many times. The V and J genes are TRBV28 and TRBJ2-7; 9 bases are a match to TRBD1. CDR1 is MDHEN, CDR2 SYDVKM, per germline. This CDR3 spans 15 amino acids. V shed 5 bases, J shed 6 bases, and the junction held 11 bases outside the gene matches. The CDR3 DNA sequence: TGTGCCAGCAGTGCCCAGGGACAGGGACCGACCGAGCAGTACTTC. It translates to CASSAQGQGPTEQYF.

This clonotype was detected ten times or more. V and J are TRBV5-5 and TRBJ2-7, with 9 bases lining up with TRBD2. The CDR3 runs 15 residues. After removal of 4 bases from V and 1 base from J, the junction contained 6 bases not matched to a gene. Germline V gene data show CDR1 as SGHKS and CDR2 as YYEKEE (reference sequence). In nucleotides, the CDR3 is TGTGCCAGCAGCACAAGCGGGAGGTCTTCCTACGAGCAGTACTTC. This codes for CASSTSGRSSYEQYF.

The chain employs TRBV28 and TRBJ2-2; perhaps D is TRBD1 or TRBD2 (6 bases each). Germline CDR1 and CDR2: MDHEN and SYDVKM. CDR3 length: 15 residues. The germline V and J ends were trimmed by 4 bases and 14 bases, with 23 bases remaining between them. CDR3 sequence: CASSSQGFRAGGLFF. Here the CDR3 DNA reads TGTGCCAGCAGTTCGCAGGGGTTTAGGGCCGGGGGACTGTTTTTT.

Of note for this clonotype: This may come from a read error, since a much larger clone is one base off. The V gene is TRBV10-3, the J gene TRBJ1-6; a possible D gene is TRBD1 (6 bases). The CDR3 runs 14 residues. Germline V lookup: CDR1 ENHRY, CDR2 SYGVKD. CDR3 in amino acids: CDTQGPQGNSPLHF. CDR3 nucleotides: TGTGACACTCAAGGACCGCAGGGGAATTCACCCCTCCACTTT.

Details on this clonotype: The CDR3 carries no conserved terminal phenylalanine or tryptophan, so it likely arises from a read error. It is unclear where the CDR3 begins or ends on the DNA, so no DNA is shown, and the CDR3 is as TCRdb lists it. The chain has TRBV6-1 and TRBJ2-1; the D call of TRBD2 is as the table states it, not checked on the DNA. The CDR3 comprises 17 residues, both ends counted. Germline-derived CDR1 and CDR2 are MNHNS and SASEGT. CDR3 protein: CASSEDVGLFGYNGQLI.

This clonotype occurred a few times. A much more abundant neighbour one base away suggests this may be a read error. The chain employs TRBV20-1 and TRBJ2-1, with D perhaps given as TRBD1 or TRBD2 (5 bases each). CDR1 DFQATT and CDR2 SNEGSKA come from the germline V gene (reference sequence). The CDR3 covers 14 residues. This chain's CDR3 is CSTRGVPPYNEQFF. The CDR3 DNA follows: TGCAGTACTAGAGGGGTTCCTCCCTACAATGAGCAGTTCTTC.

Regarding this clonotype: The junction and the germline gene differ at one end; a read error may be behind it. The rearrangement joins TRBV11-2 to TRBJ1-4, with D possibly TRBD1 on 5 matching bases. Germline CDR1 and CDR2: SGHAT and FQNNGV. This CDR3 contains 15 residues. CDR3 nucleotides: TGTACCAGCAGCTTATCAAGGGGATCTAATGAAAAACTGTTTTTT. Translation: CTSSLSRGSNEKLFF.